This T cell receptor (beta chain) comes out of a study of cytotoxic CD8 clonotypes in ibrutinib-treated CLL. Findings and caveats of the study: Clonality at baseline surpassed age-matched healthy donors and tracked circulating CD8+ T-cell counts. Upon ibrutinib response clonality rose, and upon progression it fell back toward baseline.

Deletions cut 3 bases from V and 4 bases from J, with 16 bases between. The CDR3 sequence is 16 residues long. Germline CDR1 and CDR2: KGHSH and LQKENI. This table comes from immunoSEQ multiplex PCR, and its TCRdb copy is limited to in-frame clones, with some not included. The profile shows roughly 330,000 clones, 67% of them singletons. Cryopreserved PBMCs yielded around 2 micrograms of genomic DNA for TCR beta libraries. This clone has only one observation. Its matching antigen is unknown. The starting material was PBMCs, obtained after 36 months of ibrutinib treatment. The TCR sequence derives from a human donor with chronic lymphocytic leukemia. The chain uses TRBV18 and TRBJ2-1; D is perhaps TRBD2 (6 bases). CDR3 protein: CASSPTRPGEYNEQFF. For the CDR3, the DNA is TGTGCCAGCTCACCCACCAGACCGGGGGAGTACAATGAGCAGTTCTTC.